These 9 T cell receptor beta chains were all obtained from the same sample, sequenced in a study of shared clonotypes between healthy human individuals. The table came from immunoSEQ multiplex PCR; TCRdb's copy has only in-frame clones and leaves some out. The sample lists about 690,000 clones; less than 95% were seen once. Sequenced material: memory CD8+ T cells from PBMCs. Noted subset: CD45RO+ cells pooled with CCR7-negative TemRA cells. The receptors were sampled from a man younger than 35 in good health. Some clones in this sample may be carry-over from other donors' samples.

This chain joins TRBV6-6 and TRBJ1-5, with 8 bases matching TRBD1. The CDR3 consists of 14 residues. V lost 2 bases to trimming and J lost 7 bases; unmatched junction nucleotides: 4. Germline V gene lookup returns CDR1 MNHNY and CDR2 SVGAGI (reference sequence). The CDR3 loop is CASSYPGGQQPQHF. CDR3 nucleotide sequence: TGTGCCAGCAGTTACCCAGGGGGCCAACAGCCCCAGCATTTT.

The chain is built from TRBV4-1 and TRBJ2-7; 8 bases map to TRBD1. Germline V gene lookup returns CDR1 MGHRA and CDR2 YSYEKL. The CDR3 extends over 14 amino acids. V dropped 4 bases and J dropped 6; count of bases not matched to a gene: 8. The CDR3 DNA reads as TGCGCCAGCAGCCCAACGGACAGGGTGACCGAGCAGTACTTC. This gives the protein CASSPTDRVTEQYF.

The chain has TRBV6-1 and TRBJ2-7, with 10 bases aligning to TRBD2. CDR1 MNHNS and CDR2 SASEGT come from the germline V gene. The CDR3 consists of 13 residues. The trim removed 6 bases at V and 5 bases at J, leaving 4 bases unmatched. Here the CDR3 DNA reads TGTGCCAGCAGGCCTAGCGGGAGCCACGAGCAGTACTTC. It translates to CASRPSGSHEQYF.

The CDR3 coding sequence is TGTGCCAGCAGACCTCCGGGGGCGCATCAGCCCCAGCATTTT. Translated, it gives CASRPPGAHQPQHF. The chain links TRBV28 to TRBJ1-5, with D perhaps matching TRBD1 (6 bases). V lost 6 bases to trimming and J lost 5 bases, with 14 bases between them. Germline assignment: CDR1 MDHEN and CDR2 SYDVKM. CDR3 length: 14 residues.

The gene calls are TRBV5-1 and TRBJ2-1; 9 bases map to TRBD2. Unmatched junction bases numbered 5, after V lost 5 bases and J lost 5 bases. CDR1 and CDR2 from the germline V gene are SGHRS and YFSETQ. The CDR3 length is 14 residues. The CDR3: CASRASGTHNEQFF. CDR3 DNA: TGCGCCAGCAGGGCTAGCGGGACCCACAATGAGCAGTTCTTC.

In DNA, the CDR3 is TGTGCCAGCAGCTTCTGGGGAGACACCATATATTTT. Encoded protein: CASSFWGDTIYF. The chain combines TRBV5-4 with TRBJ1-3; no clear D gene. Trimming removed 2 bases from V and 8 bases from J, with 8 bases in between. The CDR3 is made up of 12 amino acids. Looked up from germline, CDR1 is SGHNT and CDR2 is YYREEE (reference sequence).

The chain is built from TRBV7-9 and TRBJ1-2; D not resolved. The CDR3 is 12 amino acids. In germline, CDR1 is SEHNR, CDR2 FQNEAQ (reference sequence). V lost 3 bases and J lost 4, with 6 bases in between. The CDR3 DNA reads as TGTGCCAGCAGCTTGAACTTCTATGGCTACACCTTC. This translates into CASSLNFYGYTF.

The rearrangement uses TRBV7-9 and TRBJ2-3; 10 bases are a match to TRBD2. The germline gives CDR1 SEHNR, CDR2 FQNEAQ (reference sequence). V was clipped by 5 bases and J by 5 bases; unmatched bases: 4. This CDR3 region has 14 residues. CDR3 DNA sequence: TGTGCCAGCAGCCCGCTAGCGGGAGTAGATACGCAGTATTTT. Its protein product is CASSPLAGVDTQYF.

The V gene is TRBV14, the J gene TRBJ2-1; unclear D gene. Germline-derived CDR1 and CDR2 are SGHDN and FVKESK. There are 15 residues in the CDR3. V shed 3 bases and J shed 4 bases, with 13 bases lying between them. CDR3 bases: TGTGCCAGCAGCCAGACACCAGTCCAGTACAATGAGCAGTTCTTC. Residues: CASSQTPVQYNEQFF.